These T cell receptor beta chains were read from a single sample in a study of blood T cell repertoires in COVID-19. The method was immunoSEQ multiplex PCR; TCRdb's version includes in-frame clones alone and lacks a portion of them. The sample gives 55,000 to 65,000 clones, almost 90% of which show up once; under 5.5% is in the top ten. The sequenced sample consisted of peripheral blood. These receptors originate from a man in his 60s with acute or convalescent COVID-19. Both conserved end residues are trimmed from each CDR3.

TRBV9,ASSVALWGSGQGYT
TRBV5-1,ASRIPGNEQF
TRBV9,ASSVAEGQFYEQY
TRBV21-1,ASSPLGGGRT
TRBV9,ASSVGGSGSYNEQF
TRBV6-5,ASKNRGDNQPQH
TRBV28,ASGSGNNQPQH
TRBV10-3,AIRRGDYNSPLH
TRBV19,ASSNPGQGARNEQF
TRBV6-5,ATVRTSGGREQY